Listed here are 17 T cell receptor beta chains from one sample, sequenced in a study of T cell responses to AZD1222 COVID-19 vaccine. Some clones are missing from TCRdb's copy, which holds only in-frame ones; the method was immunoSEQ multiplex PCR. The sample contains about 110,000 clones, around 85% of which appear only once. The source was peripheral blood, collected on day 0 of AZD1222 vaccination. The source of these receptors is an adult in good health.

This chain joins TRBV6-1 and TRBJ2-7; TRBD2 agrees at 9 bases. The CDR3 extends over 13 amino acids. Germline V gene data show CDR1 as MNHNS and CDR2 as SASEGT. V lost 2 bases to trimming and J lost 8 bases; unmatched junction nucleotides: 4. The CDR3 DNA sequence: TGTGCCAGCAGTGAATTAGCGGGAGAAAAGCAGTACTTC. Translation: CASSELAGEKQYF.

This chain uses TRBV7-8 with TRBJ2-7, with a possible D match to TRBD1 (6 bases). In germline, CDR1 is SGHVS, CDR2 FQNEAQ. The V and J ends lost 5 bases and 3 bases respectively, with 17 bases between them. The CDR3 covers 15 residues. The CDR3 bases are TGTGCCAGCAGCATCCTCGGGACATCCGTCTACGAGCAGTACTTC. As protein: CASSILGTSVYEQYF. The full variable domain, rest sourced from reference TRBV7-8 and TRBJ2-7, is GAGVSQSPRYKVAKRGQDVALRCDPISGHVSLFWYQQALGQGPEFLTYFQNEAQLDKSGLPSDRFFAERPEGSVSTLKIQRTQQEDSAVYLCASSILGTSVYEQYFGPGTRLTVT.

The chain joins TRBV18 to TRBJ1-4; D might be TRBD1 (6 bases). Germline values: CDR1 KGHSH, CDR2 LQKENI. CDR3 length: 13 amino acids. The V and J ends lost 5 bases and 4 bases respectively, with 8 bases between them. The CDR3: CASSGQNNEKLFF. The CDR3 nucleotides are TGTGCCAGCTCAGGACAGAATAATGAAAAACTGTTTTTT.

The V and J genes are TRBV7-2 and TRBJ1-6; D is possibly TRBD1 (5 bases). Germline V CDR1 and CDR2: SGHTA, FQGNSA. V lost 4 bases, J lost 8 bases, and 12 bases lay in between. The CDR3 is 14 amino acids. Written as DNA, the CDR3 is TGTGCCAGCAGCTCAGGGCCTCATGATTCACCCCTCCACTTT. This codes for CASSSGPHDSPLHF.

This clone has ten or more counts. The chain links TRBV4-3 to TRBJ2-7, with D perhaps matching TRBD1 or TRBD2 (5 bases each). This CDR3 has 15 residues. Germline assignment: CDR1 LGHNA and CDR2 YSLEER. Deletions cut 3 bases from V and 2 bases from J, with 14 bases between. CDR3 in DNA: TGCGCCAGCAGCCAGGCCACTAGGGGCGCCTACGAGCAGTACTTC. Protein product: CASSQATRGAYEQYF.

This clone has only one observation. Other DNA sequences in this sample translate to the same CDR3. The chain employs TRBV18 and TRBJ2-7, with 10 nucleotides matching TRBD1. Trimming took 3 bases from V and 4 from J; bases not matched to a gene: 3. The germline gives CDR1 KGHSH, CDR2 LQKENI. The CDR3 is made up of 14 amino acids. This chain's CDR3 is CASSPRDRGYEQYF. The CDR3 region has the DNA TGTGCCAGCTCACCCCGGGACAGGGGTTACGAGCAGTACTTC.

The chain carries TRBV2 and TRBJ1-6, with D unresolved. CDR1 is SNHLY and CDR2 is FYNNEI in the germline V gene. This CDR3 is 16 amino acids long. V was trimmed by 3 bases and J by 0 bases, leaving 9 bases between them. This CDR3 is CASSEESSSYNSPLHF. The CDR3 DNA follows: TGTGCCAGCAGTGAGGAGTCAAGCTCCTATAATTCACCCCTCCACTTT.

The gene calls are TRBV5-4 and TRBJ2-1; a weak D match, TRBD2 (5 bases). Germline-derived CDR1 and CDR2 are SGHNT and YYREEE (reference sequence). This CDR3 region has 15 residues. The germline V and J ends were trimmed by 1 base and 4 bases, with 12 bases remaining between them. Here the CDR3 reads CASSLLAGQYNEQFF. CDR3 nucleotide sequence: TGTGCCAGCAGCTTGCTTGCGGGCCAATACAATGAGCAGTTCTTC.

The V gene is TRBV7-9, the J gene TRBJ2-1; weak D call: TRBD1 (5 bases). Looked up from germline, CDR1 is SEHNR and CDR2 is FQNEAQ (reference sequence). Trimming pared 1 base from V and 10 bases from J, leaving 5 bases between. The CDR3 totals 11 residues. The CDR3 DNA reads as TGTGCCAGCAGCTTAGACAGGGAGCAGTTCTTC. It encodes CASSLDREQFF.

This chain joins TRBV6-6 and TRBJ1-4; TRBD1 matches at 10 bases. V lost 6 bases to trimming and J lost 8 bases; unmatched junction nucleotides: 9. The length of the CDR3 is 15 residues. Germline lookup yields CDR1 MNHNY and CDR2 SVGAGI (reference sequence). The CDR3 here is CASSLTGGGGEKLFF. CDR3 nucleotide sequence: TGTGCCAGCAGCTTGACAGGGGGCGGTGGGGAAAAACTGTTTTTT.

The chain links TRBV28 to TRBJ1-5; no reliable D call. The CDR3 runs 15 residues. Trimming pared 3 bases from V and 0 bases from J, leaving 9 bases between. Looked up from germline, CDR1 is MDHEN and CDR2 is SYDVKM. In nucleotides, the CDR3 is TGTGCCAGCAGTTTTGGAGGTCGTAGCAATCAGCCCCAGCATTTT. This translates into CASSFGGRSNQPQHF.

The chain uses TRBV28 and TRBJ2-1; 14 bases are a match to TRBD2. The V and J ends lost 8 bases and 8 bases, in that order; junction bases with no gene match: 5. This CDR3 has 14 residues. Per germline, CDR1 MDHEN and CDR2 SYDVKM. The CDR3 nucleotides are TGTGCCAGCCGACTAGCGGGAGGGCCCCATGAGCAGTTCTTC. Translating it yields CASRLAGGPHEQFF.

The CDR3 loop reads CASSSAQGVKDTQYF. CDR3 bases: TGCGCCAGCAGCTCTGCACAGGGTGTTAAAGATACGCAGTATTTT. The chain recombines TRBV5-1 with TRBJ2-3, with a possible D match to TRBD1 (6 bases). This CDR3 has 15 amino acids. Between the trimmed V and J ends, which lost 3 bases and 5 bases, there was a span of 16 bases. Germline CDR1 reads SGHRS; CDR2 reads YFSETQ.

The gene calls are TRBV7-9 and TRBJ1-1; TRBD1 agrees at 7 bases. The germline V gene has CDR1 SEHNR and CDR2 FQNEAQ (reference sequence). The CDR3 is 14 residues long. The V segment lost 4 bases and the J segment 6 bases; nucleotides outside the gene matches: 8. CDR3 DNA sequence: TGTGCCAGCAGCTCCGACAGGGTCCGCGCTGAAGCTTTCTTT. It encodes CASSSDRVRAEAFF.

The V and J genes are TRBV18 and TRBJ1-1; D gene ambiguous. Germline CDR1 KGHSH, CDR2 LQKENI. Between the trimmed V and J ends, which lost 3 bases and 0 bases, there was a span of 8 bases. The length of the CDR3 is 14 residues. CDR3 coding DNA: TGTGCCAGCTCACCGCGGGATATGAACACTGAAGCTTTCTTT. Translated, it gives CASSPRDMNTEAFF.

The V gene is TRBV5-6, the J gene TRBJ2-7; D is tentatively TRBD1 or TRBD2 (5 bases each). Trimming took 4 bases from V and 2 from J, leaving 13 bases between them. In germline, CDR1 is SGHDT, CDR2 YYEEEE. The CDR3 length is 14 residues. The CDR3 loop is CASSRPPGPYEQYF. The CDR3 coding sequence is TGTGCCAGCAGCCGCCCCCCGGGACCCTACGAGCAGTACTTC. The full variable domain, with the rest looked up from reference TRBV5-6 and TRBJ2-7, is DAGVTQSPTHLIKTRGQQVTLRCSPKSGHDTVSWYQQALGQGPQFIFQYYEEEERQRGNFPDRFSGHQFPNYSSELNVNALLLGDSALYLCASSRPPGPYEQYFGPGTRLTVT.

The J gene is TRBJ1-2, the V gene TRBV6-5, with D hard to call. Trimming took 2 bases from V and 6 from J, leaving 10 bases between them. Looked up from germline, CDR1 is MNHEY and CDR2 is SVGAGI. There are 13 residues in the CDR3. The CDR3 protein is CASSYPSSDGYTF. The CDR3 DNA is TGTGCCAGCAGTTACCCGAGCTCGGATGGCTACACCTTC.